This entry concerns a single T cell receptor beta chain. This CDR3 comprises 17 residues. Seattle participants joined during active infection and were tracked over time. In the authors' methods: The assay estimated nucleated cells by amplifying reference gene primers. Measured with immunoSEQ multiplex PCR; TCRdb has only the in-frame clones, and not every one. For V, J and clone size, that table is used; D and trimming come from the DNA. The sample lists fewer than 450,000 clones; 85% to 90% were seen once. These data come from a study of blood T cell repertoires in COVID-19. The overall study: PBMCs, B-cell-depleted T cells, or T cells provided the cDNA or gDNA that made up the material.

J is TRBJ1-5 and V is TRBV1. TRBV1 is recorded as a pseudogene. The clonotype comes from a woman in her 50s with COVID-19, enrolled during active disease. The sequenced material came from peripheral blood. The CDR3 sequence is CTSSQVGDKLGNQPQHF. The CDR3 DNA sequence: TGCACCAGCAGCCAAGTGGGAGACAAGTTAGGCAATCAGCCCCAGCATTTT.